This T cell receptor (beta chain) was sequenced during a study of blood T cell repertoires in COVID-19. On the study more broadly: Both acute and convalescent COVID-19 samples were obtained from the United States, Italy and Spain.

Original methodology: Cell counts per sample came from amplifying reference gene primers. Some clones are missing from TCRdb's copy, which holds only in-frame ones; the method was immunoSEQ multiplex PCR. V, J and clone size reflect that table, while D and trimming were determined from the DNA. Here the sample spans around 360,000 clones, roughly 87% being singletons. Losses at the gene ends were 4 bases for V and 7 bases for J; bases not matched to a gene: 7. Germline lookup yields CDR1 LGHDT and CDR2 YNNKEL (reference sequence). The CDR3 spans 15 residues. This TCR was recovered from a woman aged 30 to 39 who had recovered from COVID-19. The chain carries TRBV3-1 (or the pseudogene TRBV3-2) and TRBJ1-6, with 7 bases identical to TRBD1. Sequencing used PBMCs or T cells enriched from blood (not recorded which). CDR3 sequence (DNA): TGTGCCAGCAGCCCCTTGCACAGGGGAAATTCACCCCTCCACTTT. Its translation: CASSPLHRGNSPLHF.